This TCR beta chain appears in the sequencing data of a study of molecular identifiers for immune sequencing clone quantification. V lost 4 bases, J lost 1 base, and 6 bases stayed unmatched. The CDR3 contains 15 residues. Germline V lookup: CDR1 MNHEY, CDR2 SVGEGT. General study findings and limits: Clones above 20 RNA copies contained over 99% of effector molecules and under 1% of naive molecules.

In this sample, this clonotype turned up many times. Its antigen is not identified. Listed TCR primers, together with previously described methods, were used for the bulk TCR libraries. TCRdb re-called the PCR reads with MiXCR, one entry per CDR3 protein. Among about half a million distinct CDR3 sequences listed, around 23% were seen once. Material: naive CD8+ T cells from blood, with Jurkat cell RNA spiked in. The subset: FACS-sorted CD8+CD4-CCR7+CD45RA+ naive T cells. This clonotype originated in a human donor in good health. Some libraries in this study had Jurkat cell RNA spiked in. This chain links TRBV6-2 or TRBV6-3 with TRBJ2-5, with TRBD2 matching over 7 bases. The CDR3 here is CASSFRAGSQETQYF. The CDR3 nucleotides read TGTGCCAGCAGTTTCCGAGCGGGGTCCCAAGAGACCCAGTACTTC.